Shown below are 2 T cell receptor beta chains from a single sample sequenced in a study of beta chain features in type 1 diabetes (dated by TCRdb to 2016 to 2019). Libraries were constructed by the immunoSEQ multiplex PCR assay. The entire amount of isolated RNA was reverse transcribed using the High Capacity cDNA Reverse Transcription Kit, so the sequenced TCRB transcripts were expressed ones. Sourced from immuneACCESS, this table was stored by TCRdb with only in-frame sequences that have V and J called. A share of the clones is absent; for the studies checked, an unresolved V gene accounts for under half, and the remainder has no known explanation. For this sample there are 900,000 or so clones; 17% appear just once. The leading ten clones occupy 0.023% of the sample. Input material: naive CD4+ T cells from blood. The cell subset or site label here, explained by the study, means: true naive CD4+ T cells. Source of these receptors: a woman younger than 35 in good health.

CDR3 sequence: CATIPVGVREQYF. The CDR3 DNA reads as TGTGCCACGATACCGGTTGGGGTGCGCGAGCAGTACTTC. J is TRBJ2-7 and V is TRBV28; no clear D. CDR3 length: 13 amino acids. CDR1 MDHEN and CDR2 SYDVKM come from the germline V gene. The V end was cut by 10 bases, the J end by 6 bases, with 19 bases between.

The chain combines TRBV2 with TRBJ2-3; 13 positions match TRBD2. The V gene end was trimmed by 5 bases and the J gene end by 5 bases; junction bases not matched to a gene: 1. The germline CDR1 and CDR2 sequences are SNHLY and FYNNEI. The CDR3 sequence is 14 residues long. This CDR3 reads CASSRLAGGDTQYF. In nucleotides, the CDR3 is TGTGCCAGCAGTCGACTAGCGGGAGGAGATACGCAGTATTTT.